The 21 T cell receptor beta chains listed next were all sequenced from one sample in a study of blood T cell repertoires in COVID-19. Produced via immunoSEQ multiplex PCR; TCRdb's table is partial and in-frame only. Of 74,000 or so clones in the sample, 80% to 90% were seen once. Sequencing was carried out using peripheral blood. These TCRs come from a human donor in a cohort sampled during active COVID-19.

The chain employs TRBV5-6 and TRBJ2-5, with D possibly matching TRBD1 (6 bases). In germline, CDR1 is SGHDT, CDR2 YYEEEE. The V gene lost 4 bases and the J gene lost 7 bases, with 20 bases spanning the gap. This CDR3 has 15 residues. Written as DNA, the CDR3 is TGTGCCAGCAGCGTCTCCGGGACACCGTTCGGGACCCAGTACTTC. It encodes CASSVSGTPFGTQYF.

This clone was detected only once. The chain uses TRBV5-6 and TRBJ1-6; 8 bases are shared with TRBD1. The ends lost 6 bases at V and 0 bases at J; junction bases unmatched: 5. Germline assignment: CDR1 SGHDT and CDR2 YYEEEE. The CDR3 contains 16 residues. The CDR3 nucleotides are TGTGCCAGCACCAGGGGGCGAAGCTCCTATAATTCACCCCTCCACTTT. Protein product: CASTRGRSSYNSPLHF.

V gene TRBV2 combines with J gene TRBJ2-7; D is perhaps TRBD2 (6 bases). The CDR3 contains 13 residues. Germline CDR1 is SNHLY and CDR2 is FYNNEI. Deletions cut 6 bases from V and 6 bases from J, with 15 bases between. CDR3 loop: CASRRIRAGEQYF. The CDR3 nucleotides are TGTGCCAGCAGGCGAATTCGAGCGGGCGAGCAGTACTTC.

The J gene is TRBJ1-2, the V gene TRBV5-1; 8 bases align to TRBD1. V dropped 5 bases and J dropped 6; count of bases not matched to a gene: 12. The CDR3 is 15 residues long. The germline V gene has CDR1 SGHRS and CDR2 YFSETQ. The DNA of the CDR3 is TGCGCCAGCAGTCCCACCCACGGACAGGGTAATGGCTACACCTTC. Amino acid sequence: CASSPTHGQGNGYTF.

The chain combines TRBV5-4 with TRBJ1-2; weak D call: TRBD1 (6 bases). The V end was cut by 0 bases, the J end by 2 bases, with 11 bases between. This CDR3 is built from 15 residues. Germline V lookup: CDR1 SGHNT, CDR2 YYREEE (reference sequence). CDR3 DNA: TGTGCCAGCAGCTTGGCCGGGGGGCGGAACTATGGCTACACCTTC. Amino acids: CASSLAGGRNYGYTF.

The J gene is TRBJ2-5, the V gene TRBV28; 10 bases map to TRBD1. CDR1 is MDHEN, CDR2 SYDVKM, per germline. J was trimmed by 3 bases and V by 3 bases; bases with no gene match: 13. The CDR3 has 18 amino acids. The CDR3 loop reads CASSFFLGQGGGEETQYF. The DNA for the CDR3 is TGTGCCAGCAGTTTCTTTCTAGGACAGGGGGGCGGCGAAGAGACCCAGTACTTC.

The J gene is TRBJ1-1, the V gene TRBV6-4; a possible D gene is TRBD1 (5 bases). V was cut by 0 bases and J by 7 bases, with 24 bases left in between. In germline, CDR1 is MRHNA, CDR2 SNTAGT. CDR3 size: 18 residues. The CDR3 loop reads CASSDSGDPKILGGEAFF. The CDR3 DNA sequence: TGTGCCAGCAGTGACTCGGGCGACCCTAAAATTTTGGGGGGTGAAGCTTTCTTT.

CDR3 in amino acids: CASKRTAGAGYTF. The DNA of the CDR3 is TGTGCCAGCAAACGGACGGCAGGGGCAGGCTACACCTTC. This sequence joins TRBV27 and TRBJ1-2; D possibly corresponds to TRBD1 (6 bases). There are 13 residues in the CDR3. Germline CDR1 MNHEY, CDR2 SMNVEV (reference sequence). Trimming stripped 7 bases from V and 8 bases from J, with 17 bases between.

The chain joins TRBV19 to TRBJ1-2; tentative D call: TRBD1 (6 bases). There are 13 residues in the CDR3. In germline, CDR1 is LNHDA, CDR2 SQIVND (reference sequence). Trimming cost V 7 bases and J 8 bases, with 17 bases left between them. CDR3 loop: CASTIAGDRGYTF. The CDR3 DNA sequence: TGTGCCAGTACCATAGCAGGGGATCGCGGCTACACCTTC.

The table lists this clone with a count of one. V gene TRBV19 combines with J gene TRBJ2-3, with TRBD1 matching 8 bases. V gave up 4 bases and J gave up 5 bases; unmatched junction bases: 5. The CDR3 has 14 residues. Germline CDR1 and CDR2: LNHDA and SQIVND (reference sequence). The CDR3 loop is CASSRWTGLDTQYF. The DNA for the CDR3 is TGTGCCAGTAGTAGATGGACAGGGCTAGATACGCAGTATTTT.

The J gene is TRBJ2-1, the V gene TRBV6-5; 10 bases agree with TRBD2. This CDR3 comprises 15 residues. Germline-derived CDR1 and CDR2 are MNHEY and SVGAGI. Trimming cost V 6 bases and J 5 bases; bases outside gene matches: 7. In nucleotides, the CDR3 is TGTGCCAGCAGGAGAGGAAGCGGGGGGGACAATGAGCAGTTCTTC. Encoded protein: CASRRGSGGDNEQFF.

The chain recombines TRBV24-1 with TRBJ1-3; D is unclear. Germline V CDR1 and CDR2: KGHDR, SFDVKD. Trimming removed 2 bases from V and 0 bases from J, with 7 bases in between. The CDR3 consists of 15 residues. The CDR3 here is CATSDSVVSGNTIYF. CDR3 nucleotides: TGTGCCACCAGTGATTCTGTAGTCTCTGGAAACACCATATATTTT.

This sequence joins TRBV24-1 and TRBJ2-1; the match to TRBD2 covers 8 bases. Germline V gives CDR1 KGHDR, CDR2 SFDVKD. V lost 4 bases and J lost 7; bases outside the gene matches: 14. The CDR3 is 17 residues long. The CDR3 region has the DNA TGTGCCACCAGTGAAGGGAAAACAGCGGGAGTGGATAATGAGCAGTTCTTC. Translated: CATSEGKTAGVDNEQFF.

This clone appeared a single time. The rearrangement joins TRBV7-2 to TRBJ1-5, with TRBD1 matching 9 bases. Trimming at V came to 2 bases and at J to 4 bases, leaving 15 bases not matched to a gene. CDR1 and CDR2 (germline): SGHTA, FQGNSA. The CDR3 has 19 amino acids. The CDR3 here is CASSLSGTGSHQVNQPQHF. CDR3 bases: TGTGCCAGCAGCTTAAGTGGGACAGGGTCGCATCAAGTTAATCAGCCCCAGCATTTT.

The chain's CDR3 is CASSQGTSGTLGAQYF. The CDR3 nucleotides read TGCGCCAGCAGCCAAGGGACTAGCGGGACCCTCGGGGCCCAGTACTTC. The V gene is TRBV4-1, the J gene TRBJ2-5; 12 bases match TRBD2. The CDR3 spans 16 residues. Trimming took 1 base from V and 9 from J; bases not matched to a gene: 9. In germline, CDR1 is MGHRA, CDR2 YSYEKL.

The chain employs TRBV2 and TRBJ2-4, with 7 bases fitting TRBD1. J was trimmed by 5 bases and V by 4 bases; bases with no gene match: 11. The CDR3 is 16 residues long. Germline CDR1 and CDR2: SNHLY and FYNNEI. CDR3 sequence reads: CASSGQGVKVQNIQYF. The CDR3 DNA reads TGTGCCAGCAGTGGACAGGGCGTTAAGGTTCAAAACATTCAGTACTTC.

The chain recombines TRBV19 with TRBJ1-5, with 8 bases aligning to TRBD1. The CDR3 sequence is 15 residues long. V trimming: 8 bases; J trimming: 4 bases; junction bases outside the gene matches: 10. The germline V gene encodes CDR1 LNHDA and CDR2 SQIVND (reference sequence). CDR3 loop: CASDPGGFTNQPQHF. CDR3 DNA: TGTGCCAGTGATCCAGGGGGCTTTACGAATCAGCCCCAGCATTTT.

The V gene is TRBV6-5, the J gene TRBJ1-1; D may be TRBD1 (6 bases). V lost 4 bases to trimming and J lost 5 bases, with 17 bases between them. CDR3 length: 15 residues. CDR1 MNHEY and CDR2 SVGAGI come from the germline V gene. The CDR3 loop is CASSFLGRGATEAFF. For the CDR3, the DNA is TGTGCCAGCAGTTTCCTTGGACGGGGGGCGACTGAAGCTTTCTTT.

This chain links TRBV27 with TRBJ2-5, with 8 bases lining up with TRBD2. The germline gives CDR1 MNHEY, CDR2 SMNVEV (reference sequence). The CDR3 consists of 17 residues. The trim removed 0 bases at V and 1 base at J, leaving 7 bases unmatched. The DNA for the CDR3 is TGTGCCAGCAGTTTATCCATAGGGACTAGTGGCCAAGAGACCCAGTACTTC. It specifies CASSLSIGTSGQETQYF.

V usage is TRBV18 and J usage is TRBJ1-6; no clear D gene. V lost 3 bases and J 10 bases, leaving 10 bases between the germline ends. CDR1 is KGHSH and CDR2 is LQKENI in the germline V gene. The CDR3 has 13 amino acids. The CDR3 bases are TGTGCCAGCTCACCGCGGGGTGAATCACCCCTCCACTTT. This sequence encodes CASSPRGESPLHF.

The CDR3, as DNA: TGTGCCAGCAGCGTTCGGGGATTACCTAATGAAAAACTGTTTTTT. Amino acid sequence: CASSVRGLPNEKLFF. The chain combines TRBV9 with TRBJ1-4; D is uncertain. CDR3 length equals 15 residues. The V and J ends lost 2 bases and 3 bases respectively, with 11 bases between them. The germline gives CDR1 SGDLS, CDR2 YYNGEE.